Many counts were recorded for the clone carrying this TCR beta chain. The antigen remains unidentified. The entry originates in a study of CD8+CD57+ T cells in acquired aplastic anemia. About the research overall: Each DNA sample taken from sorted CD4+ and CD8+ cells came to roughly 3.5 ug on average. Study-level results: Roughly 31 CD8+ CDR3 sequences occurred in both the patients and the controls. With respect to CD8+ Simpson's diversity, patients and controls did not differ significantly.

Germline V lookup: CDR1 SGHTA, CDR2 FQGTGA. Germline trimming cut 4 bases from V and 8 bases from J; bases unmatched to any gene: 8. The CDR3 runs to 15 residues. An expansion of CD8+CD57+ cells by flow cytometry had been shown in patients chosen for sequencing. Among the patients, all had severe acquired aplastic anemia. Genomic DNA templated the TCR beta VDJ and CDR3 profiling. TCRdb re-analysed the reads in MiXCR, keeping a single row per CDR3 protein. The sample contains around 170,000 distinct CDR3 sequences, roughly 50% of which appear only once. Sequences were obtained from sorted CD4+, CD8+, or CD8+CD57+ T cells (not recorded which) from PBMCs. The TCR was taken from a human donor with aplastic anemia. The chain recombines TRBV7-3 with TRBJ2-1, with TRBD2 identical over 10 bases. The CDR3 spells CASSSQAGGFDEQFF. As DNA, the CDR3 is TGTGCCAGCAGCTCACAAGCGGGGGGGTTTGATGAGCAGTTCTTC. The entire variable domain, with the rest obtained from reference TRBV7-3 and TRBJ2-1, is as follows: GAGVSQTPSNKVTEKGKYVELRCDPISGHTALYWYRQSLGQGPEFLIYFQGTGAADDSGLPNDRFFAVRPEGSVSTLKIQRTERGDSAVYLCASSSQAGGFDEQFFGPGTRLTVL.